The clone carrying this T cell receptor (beta chain) was seen a few times. These data originate in a study of radiation and T cells in renal cell carcinoma. TCRdb's table, derived via immunoSEQ multiplex PCR, lists solely in-frame clones and lacks some. Among around 26,000 clones listed, 55% to 75% were seen once. The treatment here: treatment-naive control, cytoreductive nephrectomy. This TCR was recovered from a middle-aged man with renal cell carcinoma. Material: tumor tissue, obtained from a patient whose treatment was nephrectomy without radiotherapy.

The CDR3, as DNA: TGTGCCAGCAGCCCAATACCGGCGGGGGCTAACACTGAAGCTTTCTTT. Translated: CASSPIPAGANTEAFF. The genes are TRBV7-7 and TRBJ1-1; maybe TRBD1 (6 bases). CDR1 SSHAT and CDR2 FNYEAQ come from the germline V gene (reference sequence). V was shortened by 5 bases and J by 2 bases, with 18 bases between the two germline ends. The CDR3 consists of 16 residues.